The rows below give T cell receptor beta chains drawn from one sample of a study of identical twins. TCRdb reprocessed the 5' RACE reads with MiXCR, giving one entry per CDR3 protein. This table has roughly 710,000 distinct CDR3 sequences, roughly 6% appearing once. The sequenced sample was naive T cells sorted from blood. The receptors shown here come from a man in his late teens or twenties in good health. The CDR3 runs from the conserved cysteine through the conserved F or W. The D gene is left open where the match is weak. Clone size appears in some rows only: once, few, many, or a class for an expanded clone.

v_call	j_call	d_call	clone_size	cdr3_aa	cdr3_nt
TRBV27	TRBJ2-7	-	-	CAGGDPAYGQYF	TGTGCCGGAGGGGACCCAGCCTACGGGCAGTACTTC
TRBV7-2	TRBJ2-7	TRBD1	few	CASSLVWTGVDEQYF	TGTGCCAGCAGCTTAGTTTGGACAGGGGTCGACGAGCAGTACTTC
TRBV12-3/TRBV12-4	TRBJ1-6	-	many	CASSLRGSQLAPLHF	TGTGCCAGCAGTTTACGAGGGAGCCAACTTGCACCCCTCCACTTT
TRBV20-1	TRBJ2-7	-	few	CSAGLSRVSEQYF	TGCAGTGCTGGTCTCAGTAGAGTTTCGGAGCAGTACTTC
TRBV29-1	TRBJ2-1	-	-	CSFRESGSYNEQFF	TGCAGCTTCAGGGAAAGCGGCTCCTACAATGAGCAGTTCTTC
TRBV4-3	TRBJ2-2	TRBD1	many	CASSPGTGPGELFF	TGCGCCAGCAGCCCCGGGACAGGGCCCGGGGAGCTGTTTTTT
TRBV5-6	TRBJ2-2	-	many	CASSLVSQTGELFF	TGTGCCAGCAGCTTGGTCTCGCAAACCGGGGAGCTGTTTTTT
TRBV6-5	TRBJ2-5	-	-	CASSYSILGETQYF	TGTGCCAGCAGTTACTCGATTCTCGGAGAGACCCAGTACTTC
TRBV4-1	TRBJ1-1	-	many	CASSPTGGTEAFF	TGCGCCAGCAGCCCTACAGGCGGCACTGAAGCTTTCTTT
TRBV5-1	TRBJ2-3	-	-	CAWDDTQYF	TGCGCCTGGGATGATACGCAGTATTTT
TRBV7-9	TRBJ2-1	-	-	CASSSIAANEQFF	TGTGCCAGCAGCTCGATAGCGGCCAATGAGCAGTTCTTC
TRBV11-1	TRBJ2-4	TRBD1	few	CASSPPNPLGQTIAKNIQYF	TGTGCCAGCAGCCCTCCCAACCCACTGGGACAGACAATAGCCAAAAACATTCAGTACTTC
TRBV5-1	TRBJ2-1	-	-	CASSLAPPVDYNEQFF	TGCGCCAGCAGCTTGGCCCCCCCAGTGGACTACAATGAGCAGTTCTTC
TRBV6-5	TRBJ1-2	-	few	CASSSQVGRYTF	TGTGCCAGCAGTTCACAAGTGGGCCGCTACACCTTC
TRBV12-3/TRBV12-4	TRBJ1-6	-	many	CASRPRNSPLHF	TGTGCCAGCAGGCCCAGGAATTCACCCCTCCACTTT
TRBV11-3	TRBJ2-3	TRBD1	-	CASSLGTADTDTQYF	TGTGCCAGCAGCTTGGGGACAGCGGACACAGATACGCAGTATTTT
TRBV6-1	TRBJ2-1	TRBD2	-	CASSETAGGSGNEQFF	TGTGCCAGCAGTGAAACGGCGGGAGGGTCGGGGAATGAGCAGTTCTTC
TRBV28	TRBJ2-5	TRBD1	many	CASSLDRVVETQYF	TGTGCCAGCAGCCTTGACAGGGTGGTAGAGACCCAGTACTTC
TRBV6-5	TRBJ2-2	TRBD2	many	CASSYSGLAVSANTGELFF	TGTGCCAGCAGTTACTCGGGACTAGCCGTTTCCGCGAACACCGGGGAGCTGTTTTTT
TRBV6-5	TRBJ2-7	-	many	CASSYTGSTRANEQYF	TGTGCCAGCAGTTATACAGGGAGTACGCGGGCCAACGAGCAGTACTTC
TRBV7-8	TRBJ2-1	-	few	CASSSPRGSSYNEQFF	TGTGCCAGCAGCTCCCCTCGGGGGAGCTCCTACAATGAGCAGTTCTTC
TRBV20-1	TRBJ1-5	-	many	CSATTGKGQPQHF	TGCAGTGCTACAACAGGGAAAGGGCAGCCCCAGCATTTT